The clone carrying this TCR beta chain was counted between two and nine times. The antigen is not known. This CDR3 has 13 residues. Germline V gene data show CDR1 as GTSNPN and CDR2 as SVGIG (reference sequence). The V gene lost 4 bases and the J gene lost 1 base, with 10 bases spanning the gap. The data stem from a study of cytomegalovirus exposure and HLA in healthy donors. Study-wide findings and caveats: Cytomegalovirus status, reportedly, was diagnosed with high specificity and sensitivity by the classifier.

Use of 60 Vbeta and 13 Jbeta primers characterized the PCR. Method: immunoSEQ multiplex PCR; TCRdb's copy keeps in-frame clones and lacks some. The sample has tens of thousands of clones, more than 75% seen once. Sequenced input: PBMCs. This clonotype was sampled from a woman in her 40s in good health and CMV-seronegative. The chain links TRBV30 to TRBJ1-1; D uncertain. Written as DNA, the CDR3 is TGTGCCTGGACGCGTGCAGGGAACACTGAAGCTTTCTTT. Protein product: CAWTRAGNTEAFF.